These 27 T cell receptor beta chains were all obtained from the same sample, sequenced in a study of CD8+ T cells in alopecia areata. The treatment denotes: oral pan-JAK inhibitor, 5-10 mg twice daily. After isolation, RNA underwent reverse transcription to generate cDNA as the sequencing template. Some clones are missing from TCRdb's copy, which holds only in-frame ones; the method was immunoSEQ multiplex PCR. This sample has about 140,000 clones, with 85% to 90% found just once. The input for sequencing was CD8+ T cells sorted from blood, taken at week 4, from a patient treated with tofacitinib. The receptors originated from a human donor with alopecia areata.

The CDR3 spells CASSLTGNYEQYF. The CDR3 DNA sequence: TGTGCCAGCAGCCTGACAGGTAACTACGAGCAGTACTTC. The rearrangement joins TRBV25-1 to TRBJ2-7, with D perhaps matching TRBD1 (6 bases). The CDR3 extends over 13 amino acids. Trimming pared 6 bases from V and 3 bases from J, leaving 12 bases between. Looked up from germline, CDR1 is MGHDK and CDR2 is SYGVNS.

V usage is TRBV25-1 and J usage is TRBJ2-5; D call uncertain. Germline assignment: CDR1 MGHDK and CDR2 SYGVNS. Trimming stripped 3 bases from V and 2 bases from J, with 10 bases between. The CDR3 runs to 14 residues. CDR3 coding DNA: TGTGCCAGCAGTGATTGGGCGTCACAAGAGACCCAGTACTTC. This translates into CASSDWASQETQYF.

This chain joins TRBV5-1 and TRBJ1-1, with D maybe TRBD1 (5 bases). V lost 3 bases and J 4 bases, leaving 16 bases between the germline ends. CDR1 and CDR2 from the germline V gene are SGHRS and YFSETQ. The length of the CDR3 is 15 residues. The DNA for the CDR3 is TGCGCCAGCAGCTACTCGACCCAGGGCCCCACTGAAGCTTTCTTT. Translation gives CASSYSTQGPTEAFF.

The rearrangement joins TRBV7-8 to TRBJ2-3, with unresolved D. Trimming took off 4 bases at V and 2 bases at J, with 16 bases between the two ends. Germline V gene lookup returns CDR1 SGHVS and CDR2 FQNEAQ. This CDR3 spans 16 amino acids. The CDR3 here is CASSSGRQQTTDTQYF. The CDR3 DNA follows: TGTGCCAGCAGCTCCGGACGACAACAGACCACAGATACGCAGTATTTT.

The V gene is TRBV7-9, the J gene TRBJ2-1; TRBD1 aligns across 10 bases. The CDR3 runs 14 residues. Germline values: CDR1 SEHNR, CDR2 FQNEAQ (reference sequence). V trimming: 2 bases; J trimming: 9 bases; junction bases outside the gene matches: 4. CDR3 nucleotide sequence: TGTGCCAGCAGCTTATTCGACAGGGGGCTTGAGCAGTTCTTC. Translation gives CASSLFDRGLEQFF.

The J gene is TRBJ2-2, the V gene TRBV6-5; a weak D match, TRBD2 (6 bases). V was clipped by 2 bases and J by 4 bases, with 11 bases between them. This CDR3 is built from 15 residues. The V gene's germline CDR1 is MNHEY and CDR2 SVGAGI. The CDR3 sequence is CASSYRGGSTGELFF. CDR3 DNA sequence: TGTGCCAGCAGTTACAGGGGAGGCTCCACCGGGGAGCTGTTTTTT.

This chain uses TRBV7-8 with TRBJ2-1, with 8 bases aligning to TRBD1. The CDR3 is made up of 15 amino acids. CDR1 is SGHVS, CDR2 FQNEAQ, per germline. With V trimmed by 4 bases and J by 7 bases, 9 bases remained unmatched. The CDR3 DNA follows: TGTGCCAGCAGCTACAAGGGGCAGGGGGCGAATGAGCAGTTCTTC. Translation gives CASSYKGQGANEQFF.

This chain uses TRBV18 with TRBJ1-1; D might be TRBD1 (5 bases). The V and J ends lost 5 bases and 11 bases respectively, with 21 bases between them. This CDR3 spans 14 amino acids. Per the germline V gene, CDR1 is KGHSH and CDR2 is LQKENI. This CDR3 reads CASSSTVQTLSAFF. The DNA for the CDR3 is TGTGCCAGCTCATCGACAGTTCAGACCCTGTCCGCTTTCTTT.

V and J are TRBV9 and TRBJ1-1; D unresolved. Per germline, CDR1 SGDLS and CDR2 YYNGEE. The CDR3 covers 14 residues. V was cut by 0 bases and J by 6 bases, with 12 bases left in between. Written as DNA, the CDR3 is TGTGCCAGCAGCGTAGTTGGTTCATCTCCTGAAGCTTTCTTT. Residues: CASSVVGSSPEAFF.

This clone was observed once. The CDR3 region is CASSPLETGSGDIQYF. The CDR3, as DNA: TGTGCCAGCAGCCCCTTGGAGACAGGGAGTGGAGACATTCAGTACTTC. The chain couples TRBV7-9 to TRBJ2-4, with 7 positions matching TRBD1. V lost 5 bases to trimming and J lost 8 bases; unmatched junction nucleotides: 15. Looked up from germline, CDR1 is SEHNR and CDR2 is FQNEAQ (reference sequence). The CDR3 runs to 16 residues.

The rearrangement joins TRBV6-5 to TRBJ2-1, with TRBD2 matching over 11 bases. With V trimmed by 0 bases and J by 8 bases, 6 bases remained unmatched. The CDR3 extends over 16 amino acids. Germline CDR1 reads MNHEY; CDR2 reads SVGAGI. This chain's CDR3 is CASSYSASGGWYEQFF. The CDR3 DNA sequence: TGTGCCAGCAGTTACTCGGCTAGCGGGGGGTGGTATGAGCAGTTCTTC.

This clone appeared once. The V and J genes are TRBV7-9 and TRBJ2-3, with 7 positions matching TRBD1. Germline-derived CDR1 and CDR2 are SEHNR and FQNEAQ (reference sequence). The CDR3 sequence is 17 residues long. V lost 5 bases, J lost 2 bases, and 13 bases stayed unmatched. In DNA form, the CDR3 reads TGTGCCAGCAGCCCGGGTGGGGGACAGTTTTTCACAGATACGCAGTATTTT. It codes for CASSPGGGQFFTDTQYF. The complete variable domain, with remaining parts taken from reference TRBV7-9 and TRBJ2-3, reads DTGVSQNPRHKITKRGQNVTFRCDPISEHNRLYWYRQTLGQGPEFLTYFQNEAQLEKSRLLSDRFSAERPKGSFSTLEIQRTEQGDSAMYLCASSPGGGQFFTDTQYFGPGTRLTVL.

This clone was counted once. V gene TRBV7-9 combines with J gene TRBJ2-1, with D possibly TRBD2 on 6 matching bases. The CDR3 length is 14 residues. Germline V gene sequence: CDR1 SEHNR, CDR2 FQNEAQ (reference sequence). Trimming shortened V by 1 base and J by 6 bases, and 10 bases separated the two germline ends. The CDR3 nucleotides read TGTGCCAGCAGCTTAGAACTAGCTTTCAATGAGCAGTTCTTC. Protein product: CASSLELAFNEQFF.

The rearrangement joins TRBV6-4 to TRBJ2-3, with D possibly matching TRBD2 (7 bases). V lost 6 bases, J lost 0 bases, and 13 bases lay in between. The CDR3 length is 15 residues. In germline, CDR1 is MRHNA, CDR2 SNTAGT. Here the CDR3 DNA reads TGTGCCAGCAGCCGGGGGGCGGGGAGCACAGATACGCAGTATTTT. Translating gives CASSRGAGSTDTQYF.

J is TRBJ1-4 and V is TRBV7-6, with D unresolved. Per germline, CDR1 SGHVS and CDR2 FNYEAQ. This CDR3 has 11 residues. Trimming shortened V by 6 bases and J by 11 bases, and 10 bases separated the two germline ends. CDR3 sequence reads: CASSSGWKLFF. DNA for the CDR3: TGTGCCAGCAGTTCAGGTTGGAAACTGTTTTTT.

The gene calls are TRBV4-1 and TRBJ2-5; D possibly corresponds to TRBD2 (6 bases). Trimming took 1 base from V and 3 from J, leaving 9 bases between them. CDR1 and CDR2 from the germline V gene are MGHRA and YSYEKL. The CDR3 is 14 amino acids. As DNA, the CDR3 is TGCGCCAGCAGCCAAGTGGGGACTGAAGAGACCCAGTACTTC. It codes for CASSQVGTEETQYF.

J is TRBJ2-1 and V is TRBV27, with D perhaps matching TRBD1 (5 bases). The CDR3 consists of 14 residues. Germline V lookup: CDR1 MNHEY, CDR2 SMNVEV (reference sequence). The ends were cut back, 4 bases at V and 5 bases at J, with 12 bases in the middle. Written as DNA, the CDR3 is TGTGCCAGCAGTTCAGGGTTGCTTCACAATGAGCAGTTCTTC. It translates to CASSSGLLHNEQFF.

The chain employs TRBV27 and TRBJ2-1; D gene uncertain. This CDR3 region has 15 residues. The V and J ends lost 5 bases and 2 bases respectively, with 13 bases between them. Germline CDR1 is MNHEY and CDR2 is SMNVEV (reference sequence). The CDR3 coding sequence is TGTGCCAGCAGTCCCTCCGCGGCGACCTACAATGAGCAGTTCTTC. Translating it yields CASSPSAATYNEQFF.

CDR3 nucleotides: TGCAGCGTTGACCCTCGGGTTGGCAGAGGGATCTATGGCTACACCTTC. Translated, it gives CSVDPRVGRGIYGYTF. This chain connects TRBV29-1 to TRBJ1-2; no firm D call. V lost 3 bases, J lost 4 bases, and 21 bases lay in between. The CDR3 spans 16 residues. CDR1 is SQVTM, CDR2 ANQGSEA, per germline.

The V and J genes are TRBV6-1 and TRBJ2-3; 8 bases align to TRBD2. The CDR3 has 16 residues. Germline V lookup: CDR1 MNHNS, CDR2 SASEGT. The V segment lost 0 bases and the J segment 4 bases; nucleotides outside the gene matches: 6. CDR3 in amino acids: CASSEAGTSMADTQYF. The CDR3 nucleotides read TGTGCCAGCAGTGAAGCGGGGACTAGTATGGCAGATACGCAGTATTTT.

The V call is TRBV30, the J call TRBJ2-7; D is ambiguous. The CDR3 runs to 13 residues. Germline V gives CDR1 GTSNPN, CDR2 SVGIG (reference sequence). Deletions cut 1 base from V and 2 bases from J, with 9 bases between. CDR3 sequence: CAWSETDPYEQYF. DNA of the CDR3: TGTGCCTGGAGTGAGACTGACCCCTACGAGCAGTACTTC.

The genes are TRBV7-9 and TRBJ2-3; 13 bases map to TRBD2. The ends lost 4 bases at V and 4 bases at J; junction bases unmatched: 8. Germline V gene data show CDR1 as SEHNR and CDR2 as FQNEAQ (reference sequence). This CDR3 has 17 residues. CDR3 protein: CASSSGTSGKVSDTQYF. The CDR3 coding sequence is TGTGCCAGCAGCTCCGGGACTAGCGGGAAAGTCTCAGATACGCAGTATTTT.

The chain joins TRBV25-1 to TRBJ2-5; 7 bases align to TRBD1. V was clipped by 8 bases and J by 4 bases; unmatched bases: 7. There are 13 residues in the CDR3. Germline V gene sequence: CDR1 MGHDK, CDR2 SYGVNS. CDR3 nucleotide sequence: TGTGCCAGCCGAGGGGGCATGGTAGAGACCCAGTACTTC. It codes for CASRGGMVETQYF.

The V gene is TRBV6-5, the J gene TRBJ1-2; D is unresolved. The CDR3 spans 13 residues. V was clipped by 1 base and J by 7 bases, with 10 bases between them. CDR1 is MNHEY and CDR2 is SVGAGI in the germline V gene. CDR3 loop: CASSYFPLLGYTF. The CDR3 nucleotides read TGTGCCAGCAGTTACTTCCCTCTCCTTGGCTACACCTTC.

Comment on this clone: This CDR3 is also generated by other DNA sequences in the sample. The chain is built from TRBV27 and TRBJ2-7; D may be TRBD2 (5 bases). The CDR3 covers 11 residues. Germline V gene sequence: CDR1 MNHEY, CDR2 SMNVEV (reference sequence). V was cut by 6 bases and J by 6 bases, with 9 bases left in between. CDR3 DNA sequence: TGTGCCAGCAGCCGGGGTAGCGAGCAGTACTTC. It specifies CASSRGSEQYF.

This clone was detected a few times. The CDR3 sequence: CSVLEYEQYF. CDR3 bases: TGCAGCGTCCTCGAATACGAGCAGTACTTC. The rearrangement uses TRBV29-1 and TRBJ2-7, with unresolved D. V lost 6 bases and J lost 4, with 7 bases in between. Germline V gene sequence: CDR1 SQVTM, CDR2 ANQGSEA. The CDR3 is made up of 10 amino acids.

CDR3 protein: CASSLVVTSNTGELFF. DNA for the CDR3: TGTGCCAGCAGCTTGGTTGTGACCTCGAACACCGGGGAGCTGTTTTTT. The rearrangement joins TRBV5-6 to TRBJ2-2; no clear D. The ends were cut back, 0 bases at V and 0 bases at J, with 9 bases in the middle. Germline CDR1 reads SGHDT; CDR2 reads YYEEEE. The CDR3 covers 16 residues. Filled out from reference TRBV5-6 and TRBJ2-2, the complete variable domain reads DAGVTQSPTHLIKTRGQQVTLRCSPKSGHDTVSWYQQALGQGPQFIFQYYEEEERQRGNFPDRFSGHQFPNYSSELNVNALLLGDSALYLCASSLVVTSNTGELFFGEGSRLTVL.